Listed below are T cell receptor beta chains from one sample, sequenced in a study of T cell responses to AZD1222 COVID-19 vaccine. TCRdb's table, derived via immunoSEQ multiplex PCR, lists solely in-frame clones and lacks some. The sample yields around 140,000 clones, 92% seen once. The sample in question was peripheral blood, obtained 28 days after the second AZD1222 dose. The receptor set was obtained from an adult who received the AZD1222 COVID-19 vaccine. Each CDR3 is given with its conserved first and last residue. The D gene is left open where the match is weak. Only part of the rows carry a size: once, few, many, or a class if the clone is expanded.

J,D,size,V,DNA,CDR3
TRBJ2-5,TRBD1,NA,TRBV15,TGTGCCACCAGCAGAGACAGGGGGGAGACCCAGTACTTC,CATSRDRGETQYF
TRBJ1-3,NA,once,TRBV7-9,TGTGCCAGCAGTCAAGGGTCTGGAAACACCATATATTTT,CASSQGSGNTIYF
TRBJ1-1,TRBD1,NA,TRBV28,TGTGCCAGCAGTTTAACAGGGGCGATTACTGAAGCTTTCTTT,CASSLTGAITEAFF
TRBJ1-5,NA,NA,TRBV9,TGTGCCAGCAGCGTAGGGGAGAATCAGCCCCAGCATTTT,CASSVGENQPQHF
TRBJ1-2,NA,NA,TRBV30,TGTGCCTGGATGGATGGCTACACCTTC,CAWMDGYTF
TRBJ2-6,NA,few,TRBV2,TGTGCCAGCAGTGGAACCCTCAGGCCCTCTGGGGCCAACGTCCTGACTTTC,CASSGTLRPSGANVLTF
TRBJ2-6,NA,once,TRBV7-2,TGTGCCAGCAGCCAAGGATACCTCGGGGGGGCCAACGTCCTGACTTTC,CASSQGYLGGANVLTF
TRBJ1-1,TRBD1,once,TRBV30,TGTGCCTGGAGTCAGGGACAGGGGTGGACTGAAGCTTTCTTT,CAWSQGQGWTEAFF
TRBJ2-2,NA,NA,TRBV10-3,TGTGCCATCAGTGTTGACAAGACCTACACCGGGGAGCTGTTTTTT,CAISVDKTYTGELFF
TRBJ1-2,NA,NA,TRBV5-6,TGTGCCAGCAGCGGGACCCGGGTCGCATATGGCTACACCTTC,CASSGTRVAYGYTF
TRBJ1-2,NA,NA,TRBV5-1,TGCGCCAGCAGGGTGGGAGGGGAAGACGGCTACACCTTC,CASRVGGEDGYTF
TRBJ1-1,NA,NA,TRBV7-2,TGTGCCAGCAGACCTACAGGGCGGGGGACTGAAGCTTTCTTT,CASRPTGRGTEAFF
TRBJ2-3,NA,NA,TRBV7-3,TGTGCCAGCAGCTTTGGCGGGACGGCGGATACGCAGTATTTT,CASSFGGTADTQYF
TRBJ1-2,NA,NA,TRBV28,TGTGCCAGTACGACCCTTTTTTATGGCTACACCTTC,CASTTLFYGYTF
TRBJ2-7,NA,NA,TRBV3-1/TRBV3-2,TGTGCCAGCAGCGAAGAAGGGGGCGAGCAGTACTTC,CASSEEGGEQYF
TRBJ2-5,NA,NA,TRBV9,TGTGCCAGCAGCGTCCAGGATTCGAAGGAGACCCAGTACTTC,CASSVQDSKETQYF
TRBJ2-7,NA,NA,TRBV19,TGTGCCAGCCGCCCCCCCCCGCAGGACGTCCGCTACGAGCAGTACTTC,CASRPPPQDVRYEQYF
TRBJ2-5,NA,once,TRBV2,TGTGCCAGCAGTGAGCAAGGGAGGAGAAGAGAGACCCAGTACTTC,CASSEQGRRRETQYF
TRBJ1-5,NA,NA,TRBV2,TGTGCCAGCAGCCCCGGACAGAGCAATCAGCCCCAGCATTTT,CASSPGQSNQPQHF
TRBJ2-1,TRBD2,NA,TRBV7-9,TGTGCCAGCAGCCTCCCTTACCGGATGAGCGGGAGCAATGAGCAGTTCTTC,CASSLPYRMSGSNEQFF
TRBJ2-7,TRBD1,NA,TRBV7-2,TGTGCCAGCAGCGACGGGACAGGGAGGTACGAGCAGTACTTC,CASSDGTGRYEQYF
TRBJ2-3,NA,NA,TRBV11-3,TGTGCCAGCAGCCAAACGTCAGGGGAAACCCCAGATACGCAGTATTTT,CASSQTSGETPDTQYF